This T cell receptor (beta chain) was recorded in a study of CD8+ T cells in alopecia areata. Study-level information: Among treated patients, oral tofacitinib was administered at 5 to 10 mg twice daily.

Treatment specified: oral pan-JAK inhibitor, 5-10 mg twice daily. Individuals with alopecia areata gave both lesional scalp punch biopsies and peripheral blood for collection. Note on this clone: Its antigen is as yet unknown.

The study's findings and limits: Lesional scalp displayed greater clonality than normal scalp, most notably in alopecia totalis/universalis. Scalp samples also contribute reads from the resident alphabeta T cells found in normal skin. TCR sharing across patients was less clear than in mice, possibly HLA-related.

Trimming left V 4 bases short and J 6 bases short, with 9 bases between. Germline values: CDR1 SGHRS, CDR2 YFSETQ. This CDR3 is built from 12 residues. Reverse transcription of extracted RNA yielded cDNA, which provided the sequencing template. Clones were read by immunoSEQ multiplex PCR, and TCRdb kept only the in-frame ones, dropping some. Of about 6,900 clones detected, approximately 71% appear once; the ten largest clones hold 16%. The clonotype was recovered from a human donor with alopecia areata. The specimen comprised skin, sampled at week 4, from a patient treated with tofacitinib. The chain joins TRBV5-1 to TRBJ2-3; D is perhaps TRBD2 (6 bases). Here the CDR3 DNA reads TGCGCCAGCAGCATGACTAGGGATACGCAGTATTTT. Protein product: CASSMTRDTQYF.